The rows below give T cell receptor beta chains drawn from one sample of a study of T-cell reconstitution after alpha-beta-depleted transplantation in children. TCRdb reanalysed the PCR reads using MiXCR and keeps one entry per CDR3 protein. The sample has about 460,000 distinct CDR3 sequences; 9.5% to 15% are singletons. This specimen was PBMCs from the stem cell graft donor, taken from the stem cell graft. The receptor set was obtained from a human donor who donated a stem cell graft to a child with combined immunodeficiency. Each CDR3 is given with its conserved first and last residue. The D gene is left open where the match is weak. The listing skips clone size in some rows; elsewhere it reads once, few, many or a size class.

>TRBD2|TRBV2|TRBJ2-1|few
TGTGCCACCTCCGGGACTAGCAGATACAATGAGCAGTTCTTC
CATSGTSRYNEQFF
>NA|TRBV6-2/TRBV6-3|TRBJ1-5|NA
TGTGCCAGCAGCAACCTGGGAAGGTCCCAGCATTTT
CASSNLGRSQHF
>NA|TRBV3-1|TRBJ2-7|NA
TGTGCCAGCAGCCAAGATTCCGGAGCGGTTGCCTACGAGCAGTACTTC
CASSQDSGAVAYEQYF
>NA|TRBV20-1|TRBJ2-7|many
TGCAGTGCTAGAGCGGGCAGGGATGGAACCTACGAGCAGTACTTC
CSARAGRDGTYEQYF
>NA|TRBV7-2|TRBJ2-1|few
TGTGCCAGCAGCTATAGTGGGGGGCCGAATAAAGATGAGCAGTTCTTC
CASSYSGGPNKDEQFF
>TRBD1|TRBV11-3|TRBJ2-7|NA
TGTGCCAGCAGCTTAGGTCTGGGACAGGGGCTCCACGAGCAGTACTTC
CASSLGLGQGLHEQYF
>TRBD1|TRBV7-2|TRBJ2-1|NA
TGTGCCAGCAGCTTAGCCCTTCAGGGACAGGGGGCAGGGGAGCAGTTCTTC
CASSLALQGQGAGEQFF
>NA|TRBV4-2|TRBJ1-5|few
TGTGCCAGCAGCCAAGTGAGGATAGCTAGCAATCAGCCCCAGCATTTT
CASSQVRIASNQPQHF
>NA|TRBV12-3/TRBV12-4|TRBJ2-1|few
TGTGCCAGCAGAACGGACAGAGGAGGCCATGAGCAGTTCTTC
CASRTDRGGHEQFF
>TRBD1|TRBV5-1|TRBJ2-1|NA
TGCGCCAGCAGCTTGAGTGGGACAGACTACAATGAGCAGTTCTTC
CASSLSGTDYNEQFF
>TRBD1|TRBV15|TRBJ2-2|NA
TGTGCCACCAGCAGGACGACAGGGATAAACACCGGGGAGCTGTTTTTT
CATSRTTGINTGELFF
>TRBD2|TRBV25-1|TRBJ2-7|many
TGTGCCAGCACAGCGGGGAACTACGAGCAGTACTTC
CASTAGNYEQYF
>TRBD2|TRBV12-3/TRBV12-4|TRBJ2-1|many
TGTGCCAGCAGTTTAGCTACTAGCGGGAGCCCCTACAATGAGCAGTTCTTC
CASSLATSGSPYNEQFF
>NA|TRBV12-3/TRBV12-4|TRBJ1-5|many
TGTGCCAGCAGTTATCCGGGGGGTCAGCCCCAGCATTTT
CASSYPGGQPQHF
>TRBD1|TRBV29-1|TRBJ2-2|few
TGCAGCGTTGAAAGACCAGGGGGACGGACCGGGGAGCTGTTTTTT
CSVERPGGRTGELFF
>NA|TRBV12-5|TRBJ2-1|many
TGTGCTAGTGGTCTTGGGACGAGGGGTCTGGATGAGCAGTTCTTC
CASGLGTRGLDEQFF
>TRBD2|TRBV7-3|TRBJ2-1|NA
TGTGCCAGCAGCTTACGGGGTAGCGGGAGAGGTCCCAATCTCAATGAGCAGTTCTTC
CASSLRGSGRGPNLNEQFF
>TRBD2|TRBV7-6|TRBJ2-1|NA
TGTGCCAGCAGCTTAAACCCTCTAACTAGCGCTGCTCGGAATGAGCAGTTCTTC
CASSLNPLTSAARNEQFF
>NA|TRBV30|TRBJ2-3|NA
TGTGCCTGGAGTGTACGAATCGGGACCACTAAAGAGGCAGATACGCAGTATTTT
CAWSVRIGTTKEADTQYF
>TRBD2|TRBV28|TRBJ2-6|few
TGTGCCAGCAGTCTTTTGGCGGGAGCTGGGGCCAACGTCCTGACTTTC
CASSLLAGAGANVLTF
>NA|TRBV4-3|TRBJ1-5|few
TGCGCCAGCAGCCAAGATCGGGCAGGCTTTTGGCCCCAGCATTTT
CASSQDRAGFWPQHF
>NA|TRBV6-1|TRBJ1-2|NA
TGTGCCAGCAGAAAGTCTAGGTTTGACTATGGCTACACCTTC
CASRKSRFDYGYTF
>NA|TRBV12-3/TRBV12-4|TRBJ1-5|many
TGTGCCAGCAGTTTGGGGGTTGGGCAGCCCCAGCATTTT
CASSLGVGQPQHF
>NA|TRBV9|TRBJ2-2|few
TGTGCCAGCAGCGTACTGGGAAGCGGGGAGCTGTTTTTT
CASSVLGSGELFF
>NA|TRBV7-9|TRBJ1-4|NA
TGTGCCAGCAGCCAGAGGGACGGTAATGAAAAACTGTTTTTT
CASSQRDGNEKLFF
>TRBD2|TRBV12-3/TRBV12-4|TRBJ2-2|few
TGTGCCAGTATAACGGGAGGGGGAGCCGGGGAGCTGTTTTTT
CASITGGGAGELFF
>TRBD2|TRBV20-1|TRBJ2-3|NA
TGCTGGGCCCCGGCCCCGGGACTAGCGGGGGGAGACACAGATACGCAGTATTTT
CWAPAPGLAGGDTDTQYF
>NA|TRBV5-1|TRBJ1-2|few
TGCGCCTCACACGGGGGGAGCGACTATGGCTACACCTTC
CASHGGSDYGYTF
>TRBD2|TRBV19|TRBJ2-1|NA
TGTGCCAGTAGTTCCGGACTAGCGGGAGTTCGCAATGAGCAGTTCTTC
CASSSGLAGVRNEQFF
>TRBD2|TRBV6-2/TRBV6-3|TRBJ2-3|NA
TGTGCCAGCAGTTCAACCGGGACTAGCGGGAGGCTTTCCACAGATACGCAGTATTTT
CASSSTGTSGRLSTDTQYF
>NA|TRBV15|TRBJ2-7|many
TGTGCCACCAGCCCCCCACGGGGACGACAGGTGGCCTACGAGCAGTACTTC
CATSPPRGRQVAYEQYF
>NA|TRBV7-9|TRBJ2-1|many
TGTGCCAGCAGCCCCAACCTGGGTACTGAGCAGTTCTTC
CASSPNLGTEQFF
>TRBD2|TRBV9|TRBJ2-5|many
TGTGCCAGCAGCGTAGGACTAGCGGGATGGGGTGAGACCCAGTACTTC
CASSVGLAGWGETQYF
>NA|TRBV25-1|TRBJ2-1|many
TGTGCCAGCAGAGTAGCTACAGGGGAGCAGTTCTTC
CASRVATGEQFF
>TRBD2|TRBV24-1|TRBJ2-1|NA
TGTGCCACCAGTGACCCAACTAGCGGGACGAACGGGGCGAATGAGCAGTTCTTC
CATSDPTSGTNGANEQFF
>TRBD1|TRBV20-1|TRBJ2-7|few
TGCAGTCAACAGGTACAGGGGAGTTACGAGCAGTACTTC
CSQQVQGSYEQYF
>NA|TRBV12-3/TRBV12-4|TRBJ2-2|few
TGTGCCAGCGATCGCTTAACCGGCGGGGAGCTGTTTTTT
CASDRLTGGELFF
>NA|TRBV19|TRBJ2-5|NA
TGTGCCAGTAGTCTAGAGACCCACAACTTAAGGTTGGACCAGTACTTC
CASSLETHNLRLDQYF
>NA|TRBV7-3|TRBJ2-7|NA
TGTGCCAGCAGCCGATCCCGGAACTACGAGCAGTACTTC
CASSRSRNYEQYF
>TRBD2|TRBV5-6|TRBJ2-7|NA
TGTGCCAGCAGCTCGGGACTATCAGCCTACGAGCAGTACTTC
CASSSGLSAYEQYF
>NA|TRBV28|TRBJ2-4|few
TGTGCCAGCAGTTTATCCCCTACAGGGTCAGACATTCAGTACTTC
CASSLSPTGSDIQYF
>NA|TRBV20-1|TRBJ2-7|few
TGCAGTGCTAGAGGCCCCGGACCGGGGGGCGTCTACGAGCAGTACTTC
CSARGPGPGGVYEQYF
>NA|TRBV7-2|TRBJ2-3|many
TGTGCCAGCAGCTTAGGTTGGATAGCAACAGATACGCAGTATTTT
CASSLGWIATDTQYF